One sample yielded the 7 T cell receptor beta chains listed below, sequenced in a study of shared clonotypes between healthy human individuals (dated by TCRdb to 2020 to 2021). The library was produced with the immunoSEQ multiplex PCR assay. TCRdb mirrors the immuneACCESS table, restricted to in-frame sequences. Some clones are absent from its copies; in checked studies, under half trace to an unresolved V gene, and the reason for the others is unknown. Here the sample has over a million clones; around 74% occur a single time. The ten largest clones capture 1.2% to 1.5% of the sample. Sequenced sample: memory CD4+ T cells sorted from blood. The sample's cell subset or site label, in plain terms: CD45RA-negative fraction. The receptors originated from a man younger than 35 in good health.

The chain carries TRBV10-3 and TRBJ2-5; D not certain. The CDR3 runs 16 residues. V gave up 2 bases and J gave up 1 base, with 14 bases separating them. CDR1 and CDR2 from the germline V gene are ENHRY and SYGVKD. CDR3 in DNA: TGTGCCATCAGTGAGGCCTCTCTGGACGTCCAAGAGACCCAGTACTTC. Its protein product is CAISEASLDVQETQYF.

This chain connects TRBV28 to TRBJ1-1; maybe TRBD1 (6 bases). The V gene's germline CDR1 is MDHEN and CDR2 SYDVKM. Trimming stripped 5 bases from V and 0 bases from J, with 16 bases between. The CDR3 covers 16 residues. Here the CDR3 DNA reads TGTGCCAGCAGTCCGGACAGCACGTTCATGAACACTGAAGCTTTCTTT. Translation gives CASSPDSTFMNTEAFF.

With respect to this clone: At one end the junction does not follow the germline gene, possibly because of a read error. V is TRBV5-8 and J is TRBJ2-3; 7 positions match TRBD1. The CDR3 length is 16 residues. Per germline, CDR1 SGHTS and CDR2 YDEGEE. The CDR3 loop reads CASTLTGQVFTDTQYF. The CDR3, as DNA: TGTGCCAGCACCTTGACTGGACAGGTCTTCACAGATACGCAGTATTTT.

This rearrangement joins TRBV30 to TRBJ2-5; D is ambiguous. Trimming pared 0 bases from V and 5 bases from J, leaving 7 bases between. The CDR3 has 12 residues. Germline CDR1 is GTSNPN and CDR2 is SVGIG (reference sequence). The CDR3 DNA is TGTGCCTGGAGTGTATATGCGGAGACCCAGTACTTC. Protein: CAWSVYAETQYF.

This clone was detected a few times. The J gene is TRBJ2-2, the V gene TRBV30; 9 bases match TRBD2. The CDR3 contains 15 residues. CDR1 GTSNPN and CDR2 SVGIG come from the germline V gene (reference sequence). J was trimmed by 7 bases and V by 0 bases; bases with no gene match: 6. CDR3 in DNA: TGTGCCTGGAGTGTGCTAGCGGGAAGATACGGGGAGCTGTTTTTT. Amino acids: CAWSVLAGRYGELFF.

The chain links TRBV19 to TRBJ1-1; 10 bases are a match to TRBD1. Germline V gene lookup returns CDR1 LNHDA and CDR2 SQIVND (reference sequence). This CDR3 spans 14 amino acids. V shed 7 bases and J 2 bases; nucleotides not matched to a gene: 4. CDR3 sequence (DNA): TGTGCCAGTAAGGGGACAGGGGTAAACACTGAAGCTTTCTTT. Its protein product is CASKGTGVNTEAFF.

The chain carries TRBV7-3 and TRBJ1-1; TRBD1 is a possible D gene (6 bases). Between the trimmed V and J ends, which lost 2 bases and 5 bases, there was a span of 18 bases. Germline V gene lookup returns CDR1 SGHTA and CDR2 FQGTGA. The CDR3 has 16 residues. The CDR3 DNA sequence: TGTGCCAGCAGCTTATGGAGACGGGGGGCCGGTACTGAAGCTTTCTTT. This codes for CASSLWRRGAGTEAFF.